Presented here are 18 T cell receptor beta chains from one specimen sequenced in a study of blood T cell repertoires in COVID-19. Generated by immunoSEQ multiplex PCR, the TCRdb table keeps only in-frame clones and is missing some. This sample has approximately 100,000 clones, with approximately 82% found just once. Source material: peripheral blood. All receptors come from a man in his sixties or seventies with acute or convalescent COVID-19.

The chain combines TRBV18 with TRBJ2-1; D not resolved. V was cut by 3 bases and J by 4 bases, with 7 bases left in between. This CDR3 comprises 13 residues. The germline V gene encodes CDR1 KGHSH and CDR2 LQKENI. Here the CDR3 reads CASSPQAYNEQFF. The CDR3 DNA reads as TGTGCCAGCTCACCCCAGGCATACAATGAGCAGTTCTTC.

The CDR3 DNA reads TGTGCCAGCACCAAACGGGAGAGCTACGAGCAGTACTTC. It is translated as CASTKRESYEQYF. J is TRBJ2-7 and V is TRBV6-5; D may be TRBD2 (6 bases). Germline CDR1 and CDR2: MNHEY and SVGAGI. The V end was cut by 7 bases, the J end by 3 bases, with 13 bases between. The CDR3 spans 13 residues.

This chain links TRBV29-1 with TRBJ2-5; 8 nucleotides align to TRBD2. This CDR3 is built from 14 residues. Trimming at V came to 4 bases and at J to 4 bases, leaving 8 bases not matched to a gene. Germline CDR1 reads SQVTM; CDR2 reads ANQGSEA. CDR3 bases: TGCAGCGTTGTTGGGCAGCGGGGGTTAGAGACCCAGTACTTC. It specifies CSVVGQRGLETQYF.

In this sample, this clone turned up a few times. The chain combines TRBV19 with TRBJ2-6; no firm D call. The V end was cut by 8 bases, the J end by 0 bases, with 14 bases between. Per the germline V gene, CDR1 is LNHDA and CDR2 is SQIVND (reference sequence). This CDR3 has 16 amino acids. Here the CDR3 DNA reads TGTGCCAGTGTACGCGTAGGAGTCTCTGGGGCCAACGTCCTGACTTTC. This translates into CASVRVGVSGANVLTF.

CDR3: CASSQHRGFSTGGDYEQYF. The DNA of the CDR3 is TGTGCCAGCAGCCAGCACAGGGGCTTTTCTACGGGAGGGGACTACGAGCAGTACTTC. The rearrangement joins TRBV14 to TRBJ2-7, with D perhaps TRBD2 (8 bases). Germline V gene data show CDR1 as SGHDN and CDR2 as FVKESK. V lost 3 bases, J lost 3 bases, and 27 bases lay in between. The CDR3 length is 19 residues.

This rearrangement joins TRBV11-3 to TRBJ2-5, with D possibly TRBD1 on 6 matching bases. Germline loops: CDR1 SGHNT, CDR2 YENEEA. V lost 0 bases to trimming and J lost 5 bases, with 19 bases between them. The CDR3 extends over 17 amino acids. CDR3 in amino acids: CASSLDSGHPSRETQYF. In nucleotides, the CDR3 is TGTGCCAGCAGCTTAGATTCGGGACACCCGTCCAGGGAGACCCAGTACTTC.

This chain connects TRBV13 to TRBJ1-1; tentatively, D is TRBD1 (5 bases). There are 16 residues in the CDR3. The germline V gene has CDR1 PRHDT and CDR2 FYEKMQ (reference sequence). Trimming stripped 2 bases from V and 0 bases from J, with 13 bases between. The CDR3 bases are TGTGCCAGCAGCTTAACCCATCGACAGTTGAACACTGAAGCTTTCTTT. Protein sequence: CASSLTHRQLNTEAFF.

The chain joins TRBV12-3 or TRBV12-4 to TRBJ2-5; 7 nucleotides match TRBD1. The V segment lost 5 bases and the J segment 5 bases; nucleotides outside the gene matches: 5. The CDR3 loop spans 13 amino acids. The CDR3 DNA reads as TGTGCCAGCAGTCGGACAGGTGGGGAGACCCAGTACTTC. It encodes CASSRTGGETQYF.

V gene TRBV19 combines with J gene TRBJ1-5; 10 bases are a match to TRBD1. This CDR3 spans 13 amino acids. V was clipped by 7 bases and J by 7 bases; unmatched bases: 4. The germline CDR1 and CDR2 sequences are LNHDA and SQIVND (reference sequence). CDR3 DNA sequence: TGTGCCAGTACCGGGACAGGGGAACAGCCCCAGCATTTT. This codes for CASTGTGEQPQHF. Using reference TRBV19 and TRBJ1-5 for the parts outside the CDR3, the full variable domain is DGGITQSPKYLFRKEGQNVTLSCEQNLNHDAMYWYRQDPGQGLRLIYYSQIVNDFQKGDIAEGYSVSREKKESFPLTVTSAQKNPTAFYLCASTGTGEQPQHFGDGTRLSIL.

V gene TRBV19 combines with J gene TRBJ1-5; TRBD1 is a possible D gene (6 bases). Germline V gene sequence: CDR1 LNHDA, CDR2 SQIVND (reference sequence). This CDR3 has 14 amino acids. Trimming cost V 7 bases and J 6 bases, with 16 bases left between them. Written as DNA, the CDR3 is TGTGCCAGTAAAGGGGGATGGGGCCCTCAGCCCCAGCATTTT. This codes for CASKGGWGPQPQHF.

The chain combines TRBV29-1 with TRBJ2-5; 10 bases fit TRBD2. V shed 6 bases and J 4 bases; nucleotides not matched to a gene: 5. Germline CDR1 reads SQVTM; CDR2 reads ANQGSEA. CDR3 size: 13 residues. CDR3 in DNA: TGCAGCGTCAGATGGACTAGCGGAGAGACCCAGTACTTC. Protein: CSVRWTSGETQYF. The full variable domain, with the rest looked up from reference TRBV29-1 and TRBJ2-5, is SAVISQKPSRDICQRGTSLTIQCQVDSQVTMMFWYRQQPGQSLTLIATANQGSEATYESGFVIDKFPISRPNLTFSTLTVSNMSPEDSSIYLCSVRWTSGETQYFGPGTRLLVL.

This sequence joins TRBV18 and TRBJ2-3; D possibly corresponds to TRBD1 (6 bases). V gave up 1 base and J gave up 6 bases, with 11 bases separating them. CDR1 is KGHSH and CDR2 is LQKENI in the germline V gene. CDR3 length: 14 residues. As DNA, the CDR3 is TGTGCCAGCTCACCACTGGGGGCGGGCGATACGCAGTATTTT. Its protein product is CASSPLGAGDTQYF.

The chain couples TRBV5-8 to TRBJ2-2, with 7 bases that match TRBD1. J was trimmed by 0 bases and V by 5 bases; bases with no gene match: 7. The length of the CDR3 is 16 residues. Looked up from germline, CDR1 is SGHTS and CDR2 is YDEGEE. CDR3 in amino acids: CASRIGTVANTGELFF. The CDR3 nucleotides read TGTGCCAGCAGAATTGGGACAGTTGCGAACACCGGGGAGCTGTTTTTT.

This chain uses TRBV7-6 with TRBJ1-4; the D gene is possibly TRBD1 (5 bases). CDR1 SGHVS and CDR2 FNYEAQ come from the germline V gene. V lost 5 bases to trimming and J lost 6 bases, with 10 bases between them. The CDR3 is 13 residues long. Here the CDR3 DNA reads TGTGCCAGCAGCCGGCGCAGGGATGAAAAACTGTTTTTT. Translating gives CASSRRRDEKLFF.

The chain links TRBV3-1 (or the pseudogene TRBV3-2) to TRBJ1-1, with D maybe TRBD1 (5 bases). CDR1 is LGHDT and CDR2 is YNNKEL in the germline V gene (reference sequence). V lost 5 bases and J 4 bases, leaving 14 bases between the germline ends. This CDR3 is 14 amino acids long. The CDR3 is CASSYLGGITEAFF. The CDR3 DNA sequence: TGTGCCAGCAGCTACCTGGGGGGGATCACTGAAGCTTTCTTT.

V usage is TRBV3-1 (or the pseudogene TRBV3-2) and J usage is TRBJ2-7; D is possibly TRBD1 (6 bases). V was clipped by 7 bases and J by 2 bases, with 21 bases between them. The V gene's germline CDR1 is LGHDT and CDR2 YNNKEL (reference sequence). There are 16 residues in the CDR3. The CDR3 reads CASTRPFSGQAYEQYF. CDR3 bases: TGTGCCAGCACCCGACCATTCTCGGGACAAGCCTACGAGCAGTACTTC.

This chain connects TRBV10-3 to TRBJ1-1, with 7 bases fitting TRBD1. After removal of 5 bases from V and 7 bases from J, the junction contained 7 bases not matched to a gene. The CDR3 sequence is 13 residues long. CDR1 ENHRY and CDR2 SYGVKD come from the germline V gene. The CDR3 is CAISPGTELEAFF. The DNA of the CDR3 is TGTGCCATCAGTCCAGGGACAGAACTTGAAGCTTTCTTT.

This chain connects TRBV25-1 to TRBJ1-6; D is unclear. The germline V gene has CDR1 MGHDK and CDR2 SYGVNS. The V end was cut by 2 bases, the J end by 9 bases, with 17 bases between. The CDR3 length is 16 residues. This CDR3 reads CASSEIHGGGGSPLHF. The CDR3 DNA sequence: TGTGCCAGCAGTGAAATCCACGGAGGAGGTGGTTCACCCCTCCACTTT.